This T cell receptor (beta chain) was found in a study of blood T cell repertoires in COVID-19. Study summary: PBMCs, B-cell-depleted T cells, or T cells were the source of the cDNA or gDNA that made up the material.

Methods used by the authors: Using reference gene primer amplification, nucleated cell counts were estimated. Profiling relied on immunoSEQ multiplex PCR, and the TCRdb table lists in-frame clones only, not all of them. For V, J and clone size, that table is used; D and trimming come from the DNA. The data hold tens of thousands of clones, with 55% to 75% observed a single time. Patients of the Seattle cohort, enrolled during active infection, were followed longitudinally. Deletions cut 4 bases from V and 6 bases from J, with 16 bases between. CDR1 MNHEY and CDR2 SVGAGI come from the germline V gene. The length of the CDR3 is 15 residues.

This clonotype was sampled from a woman between 65 and 79 years old with COVID-19, enrolled during active disease. The source material was peripheral blood. V usage is TRBV6-5 and J usage is TRBJ2-4, with D unclear. The CDR3 bases are TGTGCCAGCAGTTCCTCTACGGGTCGAGGAAACATTCAGTACTTC. Translating it yields CASSSSTGRGNIQYF.